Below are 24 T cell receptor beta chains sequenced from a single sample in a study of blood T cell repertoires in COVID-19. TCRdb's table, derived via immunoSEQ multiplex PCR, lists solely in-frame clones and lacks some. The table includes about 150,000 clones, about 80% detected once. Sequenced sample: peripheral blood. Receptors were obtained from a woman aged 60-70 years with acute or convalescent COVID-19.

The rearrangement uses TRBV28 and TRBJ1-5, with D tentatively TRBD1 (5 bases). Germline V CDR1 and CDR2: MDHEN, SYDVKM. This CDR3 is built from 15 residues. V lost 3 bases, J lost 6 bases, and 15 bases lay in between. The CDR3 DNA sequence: TGTGCCAGCAGTTTGGGAACATCAGGGATTCAGCCCCAGCATTTT. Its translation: CASSLGTSGIQPQHF.

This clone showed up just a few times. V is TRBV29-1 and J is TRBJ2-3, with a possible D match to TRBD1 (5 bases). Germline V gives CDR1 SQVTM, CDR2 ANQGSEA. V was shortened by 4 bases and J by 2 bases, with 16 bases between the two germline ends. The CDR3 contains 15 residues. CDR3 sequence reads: CSVATNQGSTDTQYF. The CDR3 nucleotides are TGCAGCGTTGCCACGAATCAGGGATCCACAGATACGCAGTATTTT.

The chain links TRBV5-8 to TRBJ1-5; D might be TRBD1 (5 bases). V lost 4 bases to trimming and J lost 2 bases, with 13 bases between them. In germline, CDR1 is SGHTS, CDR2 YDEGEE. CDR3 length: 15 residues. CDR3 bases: TGTGCCAGCAGCCCGTGGGGGGGAGGCAATCAGCCCCAGCATTTT. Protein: CASSPWGGGNQPQHF.

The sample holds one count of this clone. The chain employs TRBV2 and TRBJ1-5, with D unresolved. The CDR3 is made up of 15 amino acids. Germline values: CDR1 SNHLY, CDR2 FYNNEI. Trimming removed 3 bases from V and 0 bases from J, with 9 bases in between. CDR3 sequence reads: CASSEGSPSNQPQHF. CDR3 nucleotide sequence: TGTGCCAGCAGTGAGGGCAGTCCTAGCAATCAGCCCCAGCATTTT.

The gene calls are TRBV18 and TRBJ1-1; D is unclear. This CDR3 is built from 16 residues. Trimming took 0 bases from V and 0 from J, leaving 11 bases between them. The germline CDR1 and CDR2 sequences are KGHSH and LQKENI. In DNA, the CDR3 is TGTGCCAGCTCACCACCTTCAATTGTTCTGAACACTGAAGCTTTCTTT. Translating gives CASSPPSIVLNTEAFF.

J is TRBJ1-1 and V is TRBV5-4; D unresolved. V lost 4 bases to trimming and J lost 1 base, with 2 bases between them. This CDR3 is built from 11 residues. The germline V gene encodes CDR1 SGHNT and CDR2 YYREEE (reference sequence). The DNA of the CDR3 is TGTGCCAGCAGCCAGAACACTGAAGCTTTCTTT. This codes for CASSQNTEAFF.

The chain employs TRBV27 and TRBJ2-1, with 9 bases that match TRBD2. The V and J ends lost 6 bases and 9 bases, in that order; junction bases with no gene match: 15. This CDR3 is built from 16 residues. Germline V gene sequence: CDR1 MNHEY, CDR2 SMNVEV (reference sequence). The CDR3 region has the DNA TGTGCCAGCAGAAGGAGGCTAGCGGGGACCGCGGCTGAGCAGTTCTTC. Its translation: CASRRRLAGTAAEQFF.

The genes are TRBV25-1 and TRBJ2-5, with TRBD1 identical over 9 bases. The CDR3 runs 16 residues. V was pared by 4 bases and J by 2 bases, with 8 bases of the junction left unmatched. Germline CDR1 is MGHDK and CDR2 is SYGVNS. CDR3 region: CASSVESGTGQETQYF. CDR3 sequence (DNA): TGTGCCAGCAGTGTCGAGTCCGGGACAGGGCAAGAGACCCAGTACTTC.

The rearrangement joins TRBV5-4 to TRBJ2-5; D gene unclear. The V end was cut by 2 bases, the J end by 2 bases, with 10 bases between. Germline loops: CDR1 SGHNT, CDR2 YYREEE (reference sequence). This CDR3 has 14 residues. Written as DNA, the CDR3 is TGTGCCAGCAGCTTTGAACCGAGTCAAGAGACCCAGTACTTC. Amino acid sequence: CASSFEPSQETQYF.

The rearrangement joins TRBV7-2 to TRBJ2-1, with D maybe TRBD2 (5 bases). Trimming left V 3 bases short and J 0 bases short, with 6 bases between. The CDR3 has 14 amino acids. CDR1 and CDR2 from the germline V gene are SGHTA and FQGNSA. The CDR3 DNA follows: TGTGCCAGCAGCTTCACTAGCTCCTACAATGAGCAGTTCTTC. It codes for CASSFTSSYNEQFF.

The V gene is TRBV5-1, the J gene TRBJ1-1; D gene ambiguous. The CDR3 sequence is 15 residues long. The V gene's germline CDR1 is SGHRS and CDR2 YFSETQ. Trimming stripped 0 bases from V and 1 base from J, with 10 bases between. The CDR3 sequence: CASSLVPGGNTEAFF. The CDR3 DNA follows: TGCGCCAGCAGCTTGGTTCCGGGAGGGAACACTGAAGCTTTCTTT.

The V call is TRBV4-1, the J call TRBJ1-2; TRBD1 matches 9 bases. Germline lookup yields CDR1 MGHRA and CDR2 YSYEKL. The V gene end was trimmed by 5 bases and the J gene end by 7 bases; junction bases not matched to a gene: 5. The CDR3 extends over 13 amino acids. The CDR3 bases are TGCGCCAGCAGCGGACAGGGGTGGAGTGGCTACACCTTC. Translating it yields CASSGQGWSGYTF.

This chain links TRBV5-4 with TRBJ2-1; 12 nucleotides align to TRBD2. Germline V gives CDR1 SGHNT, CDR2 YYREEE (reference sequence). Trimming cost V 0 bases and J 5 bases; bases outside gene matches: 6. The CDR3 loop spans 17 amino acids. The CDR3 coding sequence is TGTGCCAGCAGCTTGGGGGCTAGCGGGGGGGCCGACAATGAGCAGTTCTTC. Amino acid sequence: CASSLGASGGADNEQFF.

The CDR3 spells CASSLGTAHKGYGYTF. CDR3 nucleotides: TGTGCCAGCAGTTTAGGGACAGCCCATAAAGGGTATGGCTACACCTTC. This sequence joins TRBV28 and TRBJ1-2, with 7 bases fitting TRBD1. V trimming: 2 bases; J trimming: 5 bases; junction bases outside the gene matches: 11. This CDR3 has 16 amino acids. Germline CDR1 and CDR2: MDHEN and SYDVKM.

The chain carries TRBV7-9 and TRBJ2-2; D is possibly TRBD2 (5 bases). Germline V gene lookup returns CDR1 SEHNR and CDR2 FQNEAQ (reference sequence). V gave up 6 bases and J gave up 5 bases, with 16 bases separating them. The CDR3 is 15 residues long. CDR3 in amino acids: CASRSEGRGTGELFF. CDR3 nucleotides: TGTGCCAGCAGAAGCGAAGGGCGCGGGACCGGGGAGCTGTTTTTT.

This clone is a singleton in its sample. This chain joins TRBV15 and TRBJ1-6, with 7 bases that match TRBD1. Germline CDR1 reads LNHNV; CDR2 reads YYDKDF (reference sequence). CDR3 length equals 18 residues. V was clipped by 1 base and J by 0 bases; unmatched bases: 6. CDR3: CATSRGGQDSSYNSPLHF. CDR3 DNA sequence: TGTGCCACCAGCAGAGGCGGACAGGACAGCTCCTATAATTCACCCCTCCACTTT.

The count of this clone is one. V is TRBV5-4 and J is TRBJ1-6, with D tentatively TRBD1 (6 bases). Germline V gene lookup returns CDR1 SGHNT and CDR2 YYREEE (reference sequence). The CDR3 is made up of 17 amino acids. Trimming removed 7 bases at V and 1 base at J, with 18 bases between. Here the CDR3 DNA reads TGTGCCAGCGCCTTGGTTAGGGGGGGATCCTATAATTCACCCCTCCACTTT. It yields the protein CASALVRGGSYNSPLHF.

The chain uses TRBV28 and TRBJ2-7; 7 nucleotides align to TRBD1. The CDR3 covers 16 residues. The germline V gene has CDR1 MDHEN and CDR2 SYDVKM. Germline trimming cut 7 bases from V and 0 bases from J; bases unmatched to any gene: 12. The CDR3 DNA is TGTGCCAGCACCCCAGGGACAGCTCTGAACTCCTACGAGCAGTACGTC. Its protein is CASTPGTALNSYEQYV.

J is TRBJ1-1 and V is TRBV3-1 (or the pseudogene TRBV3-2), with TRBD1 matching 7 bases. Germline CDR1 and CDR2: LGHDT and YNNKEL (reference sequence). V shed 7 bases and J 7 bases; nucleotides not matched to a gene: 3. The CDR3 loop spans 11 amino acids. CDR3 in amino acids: CASTRTGEAFF. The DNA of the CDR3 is TGTGCCAGCACCCGGACAGGTGAAGCTTTCTTT.

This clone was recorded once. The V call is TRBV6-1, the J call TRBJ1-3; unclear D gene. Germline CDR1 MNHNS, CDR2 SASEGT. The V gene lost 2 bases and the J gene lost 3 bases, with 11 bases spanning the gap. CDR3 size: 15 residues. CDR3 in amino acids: CASSEFGGVGNTIYF. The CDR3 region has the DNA TGTGCCAGCAGTGAATTTGGCGGTGTTGGAAACACCATATATTTT.

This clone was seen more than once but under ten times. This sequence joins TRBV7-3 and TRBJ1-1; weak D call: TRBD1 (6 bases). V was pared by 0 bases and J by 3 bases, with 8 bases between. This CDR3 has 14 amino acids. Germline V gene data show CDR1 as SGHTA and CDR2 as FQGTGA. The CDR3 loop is CASSLTGGHTEAFF. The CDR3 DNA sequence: TGTGCCAGCAGCTTAACCGGGGGGCACACTGAAGCTTTCTTT.

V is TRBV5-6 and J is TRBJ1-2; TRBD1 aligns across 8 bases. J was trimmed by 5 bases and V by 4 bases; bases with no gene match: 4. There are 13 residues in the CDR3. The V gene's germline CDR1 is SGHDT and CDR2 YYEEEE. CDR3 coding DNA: TGTGCCAGCAGCACGACAGGGGTGTATGGCTACACCTTC. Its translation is CASSTTGVYGYTF.

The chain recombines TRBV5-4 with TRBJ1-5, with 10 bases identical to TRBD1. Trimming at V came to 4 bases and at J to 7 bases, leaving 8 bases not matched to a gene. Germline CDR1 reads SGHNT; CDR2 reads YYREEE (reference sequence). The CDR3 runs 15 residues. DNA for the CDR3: TGTGCCAGCAGCCCCGACAGGGGGCAGGAACAGCCCCAGCATTTT. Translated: CASSPDRGQEQPQHF.

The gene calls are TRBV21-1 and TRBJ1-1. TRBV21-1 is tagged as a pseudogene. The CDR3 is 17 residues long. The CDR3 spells CASSKDQRFLMNTEAFF. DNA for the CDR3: TGTGCCAGCAGCAAAGATCAGAGGTTCCTTATGAACACTGAAGCTTTCTTT.